These 25 T cell receptor beta chains were all obtained from the same sample, sequenced in a study of T-cell memory formation after mild COVID-19. TCRdb re-called the 5' RACE reads with MiXCR, one entry per CDR3 protein. Of approximately 240,000 distinct CDR3 sequences in the sample, roughly 15% are singletons; the top ten hold 3% to 4.5%. Sequenced input: PBMCs or a T cell subset sorted from them (not recorded which). These receptor sequences come from a man aged 18 to 30 who had mild COVID-19 (a few samples of this study predate the infection). Cell type and time point are not known.

The V and J genes are TRBV10-3 and TRBJ2-5; 9 bases agree with TRBD2. V dropped 5 bases and J dropped 5; count of bases not matched to a gene: 12. This CDR3 has 16 residues. Per germline, CDR1 ENHRY and CDR2 SYGVKD. CDR3 sequence: CAISRSGGQLAETQYF. Here the CDR3 DNA reads TGTGCCATCAGTCGTAGCGGGGGCCAGCTGGCGGAGACCCAGTACTTC.

The rearrangement uses TRBV6-5 and TRBJ2-1; 7 bases map to TRBD1. V gave up 0 bases and J gave up 5 bases; unmatched junction bases: 13. Germline V CDR1 and CDR2: MNHEY, SVGAGI. The CDR3 is 18 amino acids. CDR3 sequence reads: CASSYSGRGSSRNNEQFF. CDR3 coding DNA: TGTGCCAGCAGTTACTCAGGCAGGGGGTCTTCGAGGAACAATGAGCAGTTCTTC.

This clonotype was counted between two and nine times. The chain carries TRBV6-6 and TRBJ2-3, with 9 bases lining up with TRBD2. CDR3 length: 16 residues. From germline, CDR1 is MNHNY and CDR2 SVGAGI (reference sequence). J lost 0 bases, V lost 5 bases, and 6 bases had no gene match. The CDR3 DNA reads as TGTGCCAGCAGTATAGAAGGACTAGCGAGCACAGATACGCAGTATTTT. It is translated as CASSIEGLASTDTQYF.

This clonotype was counted between two and nine times. This rearrangement joins TRBV5-1 to TRBJ1-2; 7 bases fit TRBD1. Trimming took 4 bases from V and 5 from J; bases not matched to a gene: 5. The CDR3 extends over 13 amino acids. CDR1 is SGHRS, CDR2 YFSETQ, per germline. The DNA for the CDR3 is TGCGCCAGCAGCCCAGGACAGGTTTATGGCTACACCTTC. Protein sequence: CASSPGQVYGYTF.

This clonotype appeared a few times. This chain uses TRBV20-1 with TRBJ1-2; D uncertain. Germline CDR1 DFQATT, CDR2 SNEGSKA (reference sequence). The CDR3 totals 13 residues. The V end lost 6 bases, the J end lost 2 bases, and 13 bases lay between the germline ends. The CDR3 coding sequence is TGCAGTGCCCCCGTCCGACAAAACTATGGCTACACCTTC. Its translation: CSAPVRQNYGYTF.

V is TRBV7-2 and J is TRBJ2-3; 7 bases match TRBD2. The CDR3 has 16 amino acids. Per the germline V gene, CDR1 is SGHTA and CDR2 is FQGNSA. V lost 2 bases and J lost 2; bases outside the gene matches: 7. The chain's CDR3 is CASSLFWRGSTDTQYF. The CDR3 DNA follows: TGTGCCAGCAGCTTATTCTGGCGGGGGTCCACAGATACGCAGTATTTT.

This clonotype was counted only a few times. The rearrangement uses TRBV24-1 and TRBJ2-2, with D possibly TRBD2 on 5 matching bases. Per germline, CDR1 KGHDR and CDR2 SFDVKD. Deletions cut 1 base from V and 4 bases from J, with 12 bases between. This CDR3 has 16 amino acids. CDR3 sequence (DNA): TGTGCCACCAGTGATTTTGAGGGTCGGGGCACCGGGGAGCTGTTTTTT. This translates into CATSDFEGRGTGELFF.

The genes are TRBV6-5 and TRBJ2-2; 9 bases agree with TRBD2. Looked up from germline, CDR1 is MNHEY and CDR2 is SVGAGI. V shed 7 bases and J 5 bases; nucleotides not matched to a gene: 2. The CDR3 runs to 13 residues. The CDR3 DNA reads TGTGCCAGCACAACTAGCGGGACCGGGGAGCTGTTTTTT. This sequence encodes CASTTSGTGELFF.

The J gene is TRBJ2-3, the V gene TRBV27, with 8 bases lining up with TRBD2. V was clipped by 8 bases and J by 7 bases; unmatched bases: 8. The CDR3 is 13 residues long. Germline loops: CDR1 MNHEY, CDR2 SMNVEV (reference sequence). The CDR3 DNA reads as TGTGCCAGCTCGAGGCGGGGGGAGTATACGCAGTATTTT. Translation gives CASSRRGEYTQYF.

The chain couples TRBV19 to TRBJ1-2; tentatively, D is TRBD1 (5 bases). This CDR3 has 12 amino acids. Per the germline V gene, CDR1 is LNHDA and CDR2 is SQIVND (reference sequence). The V gene lost 7 bases and the J gene lost 4 bases, with 10 bases spanning the gap. CDR3 DNA: TGTGCCAGTACCCCGGACACCTATGGCTACACCTTC. Amino acids: CASTPDTYGYTF.

This clonotype was seen repeatedly, ten times or more. The chain is built from TRBV12-3 or TRBV12-4 and TRBJ2-3; 13 bases agree with TRBD2. Losses at the gene ends were 5 bases for V and 5 bases for J; bases not matched to a gene: 4. This CDR3 has 15 amino acids. The CDR3 region has the DNA TGTGCCAGCAGTCCTCGACTAGCGGGGGGAGATACGCAGTATTTT. Encoded protein: CASSPRLAGGDTQYF.

The CDR3 region has the DNA TGTGCCAGCAGCTCGGACAGGGACAGGTCCTTCTACGAGCAGTACGTC. This translates into CASSSDRDRSFYEQYV. V and J are TRBV6-6 and TRBJ2-7; 8 bases line up with TRBD1. Germline-derived CDR1 and CDR2 are MNHNY and SVGAGI (reference sequence). The CDR3 is 16 residues long. Trimming took 6 bases from V and 3 from J; bases not matched to a gene: 13.

A few counts support this clonotype. The chain joins TRBV7-9 to TRBJ2-7; 10 bases map to TRBD2. Per the germline V gene, CDR1 is SEHNR and CDR2 is FQNEAQ (reference sequence). V gave up 5 bases and J gave up 3 bases; unmatched junction bases: 10. CDR3 length: 16 amino acids. The CDR3 DNA reads as TGTGCCAGCAGCCAGGTCGGGCAGCGGGGGGGCTACGAGCAGTACTTC. As protein: CASSQVGQRGGYEQYF.

This clonotype has only a few counts. The V gene is TRBV4-1, the J gene TRBJ1-3, with D unresolved. Germline lookup yields CDR1 MGHRA and CDR2 YSYEKL. CDR3 length: 17 residues. V shed 4 bases and J shed 0 bases, with 16 bases lying between them. In nucleotides, the CDR3 is TGCGCCAGCAGCCGTGGGGTGGCGCGAAACTCTGGAAACACCATATATTTT. Its protein is CASSRGVARNSGNTIYF.

The chain joins TRBV7-9 to TRBJ2-2, with D perhaps matching TRBD1 or TRBD2 (5 bases each). The ends were cut back, 6 bases at V and 4 bases at J, with 15 bases in the middle. This CDR3 has 15 amino acids. The germline V gene has CDR1 SEHNR and CDR2 FQNEAQ (reference sequence). The CDR3 loop reads CASRTGTFGTGELFF. As DNA, the CDR3 is TGTGCCAGCAGGACTGGGACCTTCGGCACCGGGGAGCTGTTTTTT. The variable domain in full, with the rest retrieved from reference TRBV7-9 and TRBJ2-2, is DTGVSQNPRHKITKRGQNVTFRCDPISEHNRLYWYRQTLGQGPEFLTYFQNEAQLEKSRLLSDRFSAERPKGSFSTLEIQRTEQGDSAMYLCASRTGTFGTGELFFGEGSRLTVL.

The rearrangement joins TRBV7-6 to TRBJ2-5, with TRBD1 matching 8 bases. V was clipped by 5 bases and J by 4 bases; unmatched bases: 9. CDR3 size: 15 residues. Germline V lookup: CDR1 SGHVS, CDR2 FNYEAQ. CDR3 in DNA: TGTGCCAGCAGCCGGGGGACAGGAGTTAGAGAGACCCAGTACTTC. Amino acid sequence: CASSRGTGVRETQYF. The full variable domain, its missing parts supplied by reference TRBV7-6 and TRBJ2-5, is GAGVSQSPRYKVTKRGQDVALRCDPISGHVSLYWYRQALGQGPEFLTYFNYEAQQDKSGLPNDRFSAERPEGSISTLTIQRTEQRDSAMYRCASSRGTGVRETQYFGPGTRLLVL.

This chain connects TRBV29-1 to TRBJ1-1; D unclear. The V gene lost 4 bases and the J gene lost 3 bases, with 12 bases spanning the gap. Germline V gene sequence: CDR1 SQVTM, CDR2 ANQGSEA. The CDR3 totals 13 residues. The CDR3: CSVVRVYDTEAFF. CDR3 nucleotide sequence: TGCAGCGTTGTCCGGGTATATGACACTGAAGCTTTCTTT.

The chain recombines TRBV7-9 with TRBJ1-2; D gene unclear. This CDR3 has 12 residues. The V end was cut by 5 bases, the J end by 5 bases, with 9 bases between. Looked up from germline, CDR1 is SEHNR and CDR2 is FQNEAQ (reference sequence). This chain's CDR3 is CASSEADYGYTF. CDR3 coding DNA: TGTGCCAGCAGCGAAGCAGATTATGGCTACACCTTC.

The V gene is TRBV10-3, the J gene TRBJ2-5; TRBD2 matches at 7 bases. The CDR3 length is 14 residues. Germline V gives CDR1 ENHRY, CDR2 SYGVKD. Germline trimming cut 4 bases from V and 5 bases from J; bases unmatched to any gene: 7. In DNA form, the CDR3 reads TGTGCCATCAGTGGGTCGGGGGGAGGCGAGACCCAGTACTTC. Translated, it gives CAISGSGGGETQYF.

This clonotype was detected many times. The chain carries TRBV7-9 and TRBJ2-1; the match to TRBD2 covers 15 bases. This CDR3 contains 16 residues. The germline gives CDR1 SEHNR, CDR2 FQNEAQ (reference sequence). The V gene end was trimmed by 3 bases and the J gene end by 8 bases; junction bases not matched to a gene: 5. CDR3 protein: CASSLRGTSGGHEQFF. The CDR3 DNA sequence: TGTGCCAGCAGCTTGCGCGGGACTAGCGGGGGGCATGAGCAGTTCTTC.

The gene calls are TRBV12-3 or TRBV12-4 and TRBJ1-4, with 7 positions matching TRBD1. The CDR3 has 14 amino acids. V was pared by 6 bases and J by 8 bases, with 9 bases of the junction left unmatched. The CDR3 bases are TGTGCCAGCAGCCCCGGGACAGTACGCGAAAAACTGTTTTTT. It yields the protein CASSPGTVREKLFF.

The chain combines TRBV27 with TRBJ1-4; 9 bases align to TRBD1. Germline V CDR1 and CDR2: MNHEY, SMNVEV (reference sequence). J lost 6 bases, V lost 5 bases, and 4 bases had no gene match. This CDR3 comprises 14 residues. The CDR3 loop is CASSGTGRYEKLFF. CDR3 bases: TGTGCCAGCAGTGGGACAGGGAGATATGAAAAACTGTTTTTT.

Only a few counts were recorded for this clonotype. The chain combines TRBV4-3 with TRBJ1-6; D remains unclear. Trimming shortened V by 1 base and J by 11 bases, and 12 bases separated the two germline ends. This CDR3 spans 14 amino acids. In germline, CDR1 is LGHNA, CDR2 YSLEER. The CDR3 loop is CASSQGGLYAPLHF. CDR3 DNA: TGCGCCAGCAGCCAAGGTGGGCTGTATGCACCCCTCCACTTT.

J is TRBJ1-2 and V is TRBV5-5; TRBD1 matches at 8 bases. Unmatched junction bases numbered 8, after V lost 3 bases and J lost 7 bases. The CDR3 loop spans 14 amino acids. Germline CDR1 and CDR2: SGHKS and YYEKEE (reference sequence). Here the CDR3 reads CASSSEGQVRGYTF. The CDR3, as DNA: TGTGCCAGCAGCTCGGAGGGACAGGTCCGTGGCTACACCTTC.

This clonotype showed up just a few times. The J gene is TRBJ2-7, the V gene TRBV6-2 or TRBV6-3; D remains ambiguous. Germline CDR1 MNHEY, CDR2 SVGEGT. The CDR3 runs 16 residues. V lost 5 bases, J lost 1 base, and 18 bases lay in between. CDR3: CASSTLLVPRSYEQYV. CDR3 nucleotides: TGTGCCAGCAGTACCCTACTCGTCCCACGATCCTACGAGCAGTACGTC.